Listed here is a single T cell receptor beta chain. Per the study methods: Nucleated cell counts were estimated from reference gene primer amplification. The data were produced by immunoSEQ multiplex PCR, yet TCRdb's version contains in-frame clones alone and is incomplete. V, J and clone size reflect that table, while D and trimming were determined from the DNA. The data hold about 200,000 clones, with approximately 84% observed a single time. The data stem from a study of blood T cell repertoires in COVID-19. Study details: COVID-19 samples from acute and convalescent phases originated in the United States, Italy and Spain. T cells, B-cell-depleted T cells, or PBMCs supplied cDNA or gDNA.

The sequence was obtained from a human donor with acute or convalescent COVID-19. The donor label of this sample is uncertain. Sequenced material: peripheral blood.

The CDR3 spells CASSLGQASTYEQYF. Here the CDR3 DNA reads TGTGCCAGCAGCTTGGGACAGGCGAGTACCTACGAGCAGTACTTC. The chain employs TRBV5-4 and TRBJ2-7, with D possibly matching TRBD1 (6 bases). The CDR3 covers 15 residues. Germline CDR1 SGHNT, CDR2 YYREEE (reference sequence). Trimming stripped 0 bases from V and 2 bases from J, with 12 bases between. Drawing the rest from reference TRBV5-4 and TRBJ2-7, the complete variable domain is ETGVTQSPTHLIKTRGQQVTLRCSSQSGHNTVSWYQQALGQGPQFIFQYYREEENGRGNFPPRFSGLQFPNYSSELNVNALELDDSALYLCASSLGQASTYEQYFGPGTRLTVT.